This T cell receptor beta chain comes out of a study of blood T cell repertoires in COVID-19 (TCRdb year 2020). Concerning the study at large: Collaborator samples came from the United States, Italy and Spain and covered acute and convalescent phases of COVID-19. Where available, HLA class I and class II types were obtained from metadata supplied by the sample provider rather than from assay-based typing. Nearly every sample came with metadata listing a de-identified subject ID, COVID-19 status, age in years and sex. The prospective study material was composed of cDNA or gDNA derived from T cells, B-cell-depleted T cells, or PBMCs. Deeply sampled blood TCRbeta repertoires from subjects exposed to, actively infected with, or recovered from COVID-19 were included in the dataset. The repertoires were released in a freely available public database intended as a resource for research on the immune response to SARS-CoV-2. Samples came from the ongoing ImmuneRACE study (first 160 participants) plus 1,254 subjects from 6 global collaborators.

A word on this clone: What this receptor recognizes is not known. One base away there is no much larger clone; base qualities are not given.

TCRbeta CDR3 regions were amplified from genomic DNA using the immunoSEQ Assay, a bias-controlled multiplex PCR. Concerning the study's data processing: Within the assay, amplification of reference gene primers was used to estimate how many nucleated cells each sample contained. To quantify the absolute abundance of each unique TCRbeta CDR3 rearrangement, sequence reads were collapsed and filtered. Productive Simpson clonality was computed per sample as the square root of Simpson's diversity index over productive rearrangements. TCRdb provides this immuneACCESS table in a form limited to in-frame rearrangements. Some clones are lacking; in checked studies, under half of them reflect an unresolved V gene, and why the rest are absent is not known. For V, J and clone size, that table is used; D and trimming come from the DNA. This sample holds over 75,000 clones; roughly nine tenths were observed only once. Together, the top ten hold 5% to 6.5% of the sample.

Collaborating institutions collected whole blood in K2EDTA tubes following their own protocols. For TCRbeta analysis, collaborators shipped samples as frozen whole blood, isolated PBMCs, or DNA extracted from either of those sample types. The CDR3, from cysteine to phenylalanine, totals 12 residues. The retained sequence is limited to the CDR3, 36 bases, with the frame set at the first base. V and J lose 6 bases and 7 bases, and a span of 10 bases separates them. Per the germline V gene, MGHDK is the CDR1 and SYGVNS is the CDR2. Overall study results and their limits: Clinical and demographic metadata were provided uncurated, with the amount varying by source and participant.

Sequencing input: peripheral blood. Recombination connected TRBV25-1 to TRBJ2-1; no D gene can be assigned with confidence. The source of this sequence is an elderly woman with active COVID-19. The CDR3 region: CASSPGGNEQFF. The bases are TGTGCCAGCAGCCCAGGTGGGAATGAGCAGTTCTTC.